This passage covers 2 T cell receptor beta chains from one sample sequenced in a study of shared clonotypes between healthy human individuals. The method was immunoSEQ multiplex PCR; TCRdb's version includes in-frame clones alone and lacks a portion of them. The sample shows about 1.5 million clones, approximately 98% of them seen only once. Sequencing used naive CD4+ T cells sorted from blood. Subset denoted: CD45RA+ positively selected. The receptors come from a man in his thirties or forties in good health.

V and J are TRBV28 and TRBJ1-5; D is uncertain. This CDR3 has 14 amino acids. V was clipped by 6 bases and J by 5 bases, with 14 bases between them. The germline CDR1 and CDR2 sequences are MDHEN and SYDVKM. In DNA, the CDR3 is TGTGCCAGCAGGTGGCTTGGTTTGGATCAGCCCCAGCATTTT. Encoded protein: CASRWLGLDQPQHF. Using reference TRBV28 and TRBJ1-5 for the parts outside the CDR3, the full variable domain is DVKVTQSSRYLVKRTGEKVFLECVQDMDHENMFWYRQDPGLGLRLIYFSYDVKMKEKGDIPEGYSVSREKKERFSLILESASTNQTSMYLCASRWLGLDQPQHFGDGTRLSIL.

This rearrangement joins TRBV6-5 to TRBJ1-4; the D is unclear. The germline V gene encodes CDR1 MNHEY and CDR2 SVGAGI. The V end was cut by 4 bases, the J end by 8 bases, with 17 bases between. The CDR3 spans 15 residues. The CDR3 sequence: CASSLVLATREKLFF. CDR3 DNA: TGTGCCAGCAGTTTAGTGTTGGCGACGCGGGAAAAACTGTTTTTT.